The rows below give T cell receptor beta chains drawn from one sample of a study of cytomegalovirus exposure and HLA in healthy donors. Generated by immunoSEQ multiplex PCR, the TCRdb table keeps only in-frame clones and is missing some. The repertoire holds roughly 130,000 clones, with approximately 84% as singletons. Input material: PBMCs. These TCRs come from a boy younger than 10 in good health and CMV-seronegative. The CDR3 runs from the conserved cysteine through the conserved F or W. D genes are given only for firm matches. The listing skips clone size in some rows; elsewhere it reads once, few, many or a size class.

TRBD2	.	TRBV27	TRBJ2-3	CASRVSGGRTDTQYF	TGTGCCAGCAGGGTGAGCGGGGGACGCACAGATACGCAGTATTTT
TRBD2	.	TRBV5-4	TRBJ2-1	CASSLEPAGGPYNEQFF	TGTGCCAGCAGCTTGGAACCAGCGGGGGGCCCCTACAATGAGCAGTTCTTC
.	few	TRBV21-1	TRBJ2-5	CASSTSGRETQYF	TGTGCCAGCAGCACTAGCGGGAGGGAGACCCAGTACTTC
.	.	TRBV29-1	TRBJ1-1	CSSGEGVITEAFF	TGCAGCTCAGGGGAAGGGGTGATCACTGAAGCTTTCTTT
TRBD2	.	TRBV27	TRBJ2-3	CASRNLRGGRDTQYF	TGTGCCAGCAGGAACCTACGGGGGGGCAGAGATACGCAGTATTTT
.	.	TRBV30	TRBJ2-1	CAWTWADMSYNEQFF	TGTGCCTGGACTTGGGCGGACATGTCCTACAATGAGCAGTTCTTC
.	.	TRBV5-1	TRBJ2-1	CASSFAGRNEQFF	TGCGCCAGCAGCTTTGCGGGGCGGAATGAGCAGTTCTTC
.	.	TRBV27	TRBJ1-1	CASSLGQGLNTEAFF	TGTGCCAGCAGTTTGGGGCAGGGCTTGAACACTGAAGCTTTCTTT
TRBD2	few	TRBV6-4	TRBJ2-1	CASSETGLAGTEQFF	TGTGCCAGCAGTGAAACGGGACTAGCGGGAACTGAGCAGTTCTTC
.	.	TRBV5-1	TRBJ1-1	CASSADQGYDSTEAFF	TGCGCCAGCAGCGCGGATCAGGGATACGATAGCACTGAAGCTTTCTTT
TRBD1	.	TRBV7-9	TRBJ1-1	CASSSSGQGNTEAFF	TGTGCCAGCAGCTCCTCGGGACAGGGGAACACTGAAGCTTTCTTT
.	once	TRBV7-8	TRBJ1-1	CASSTATLTRGTEAFF	TGTGCCAGCAGCACAGCGACCCTCACAAGGGGAACTGAAGCTTTCTTT
TRBD2	.	TRBV6-5	TRBJ2-3	CASSLLAEADTQYF	TGTGCCAGCAGTTTACTAGCGGAAGCAGATACGCAGTATTTT
.	.	TRBV5-1	TRBJ2-3	CASSSGYDTQYF	TGCGCCAGCAGCTCAGGGTATGATACGCAGTATTTT
.	.	TRBV4-2	TRBJ2-6	CASSQTGGANVLTF	TGTGCCAGCAGCCAGACAGGTGGGGCCAACGTCCTGACTTTC
.	.	TRBV11-3	TRBJ2-1	CASSFGQNRYNEQFF	TGTGCCAGCAGCTTTGGGCAGAATCGCTACAATGAGCAGTTCTTC
TRBD2	.	TRBV19	TRBJ2-5	CASKRAGIPFETQYF	TGTGCCAGTAAAAGAGCGGGGATCCCATTCGAGACCCAGTACTTC
.	.	TRBV6-1	TRBJ2-5	CASSEWGRGETQYF	TGTGCCAGCAGTGAATGGGGCAGGGGAGAGACCCAGTACTTC
.	once	TRBV18	TRBJ1-2	CASSPELGKSYGYTF	TGTGCCAGCTCCCCGGAGCTAGGAAAGAGCTATGGCTACACCTTC
.	.	TRBV7-3	TRBJ2-7	CASSFSPEGEQYF	TGTGCCAGCAGCTTTTCCCCGGAGGGCGAGCAGTACTTC
TRBD1	.	TRBV30	TRBJ1-6	CAWSEGGNSPLHF	TGTGCCTGGAGTGAAGGGGGCAATTCACCCCTCCACTTT
.	.	TRBV5-1	TRBJ2-1	CASSLDPDNEQFF	TGCGCCAGCAGCTTGGATCCCGACAATGAGCAGTTCTTC
.	.	TRBV11-2	TRBJ2-1	CASSSSTEIMFF	TGTGCCAGCAGCTCATCGACAGAGATCATGTTCTTC
.	once	TRBV7-9	TRBJ1-1	CASSLVRQVNTEAFF	TGTGCCAGCAGCTTAGTAAGGCAGGTGAACACTGAAGCTTTCTTT
.	.	TRBV27	TRBJ2-3	CASSPSTDTQYF	TGTGCCAGCAGTCCTAGCACAGATACGCAGTATTTT
.	.	TRBV19	TRBJ1-1	CASSTSTVHTEAFF	TGTGCCAGTAGTACCTCAACAGTACACACTGAAGCTTTCTTT
TRBD1	.	TRBV7-9	TRBJ1-5	CASSLNRGLNQPQHF	TGTGCCAGCAGCCTAAACAGGGGATTAAATCAGCCCCAGCATTTT
.	few	TRBV7-9	TRBJ1-1	CSSSYLLAEAFF	TGTTCCAGCAGTTATCTACTCGCTGAAGCTTTCTTT
.	.	TRBV9	TRBJ1-1	CASSVGAGEGIGYREVF	TGTGCCAGCAGCGTAGGGGCAGGGGAAGGGATAGGATACCGCGAGGTCTTT
TRBD1	.	TRBV18	TRBJ2-1	CASSLRQGNEQFF	TGTGCCAGCTCCCTACGACAGGGCAATGAGCAGTTCTTC
TRBD1	once	TRBV6-6	TRBJ2-5	CASSWNRQGETQYF	TGTGCCAGCAGCTGGAACCGACAGGGGGAGACCCAGTACTTC
.	.	TRBV27	TRBJ1-2	CASSPGGGYGYTF	TGTGCCAGCAGCCCGGGGGGGGGCTATGGCTACACCTTC
TRBD1	.	TRBV9	TRBJ2-3	CAGSVVGQGTDTQYF	TGTGCCGGCAGCGTAGTCGGACAGGGAACAGATACGCAGTATTTT
.	.	TRBV2	TRBJ1-1	CASSEGQRNTEAFF	TGTGCCAGCAGTGAGGGGCAGAGGAACACTGAAGCTTTCTTT
.	.	TRBV7-8	TRBJ1-5	CASSLTGKVQPQHF	TGTGCCAGCAGCTTAACAGGGAAGGTTCAGCCCCAGCATTTT
.	.	TRBV19	TRBJ1-6	CASTGFSPNSPLHF	TGTGCCAGTACCGGGTTTTCCCCTAATTCACCCCTCCACTTT
.	.	TRBV5-8	TRBJ1-2	CARGRAGAFYGYTF	TGTGCCAGGGGAAGGGCGGGCGCTTTCTATGGCTACACCTTC
TRBD1	.	TRBV2	TRBJ2-3	CASSELGQGLDTQYF	TGTGCCAGCAGTGAATTGGGACAGGGGTTAGATACGCAGTATTTT
.	few	TRBV6-5	TRBJ1-1	CASSYAGRGVTEAFF	TGTGCCAGCAGTTACGCGGGACGCGGCGTGACTGAAGCTTTCTTT